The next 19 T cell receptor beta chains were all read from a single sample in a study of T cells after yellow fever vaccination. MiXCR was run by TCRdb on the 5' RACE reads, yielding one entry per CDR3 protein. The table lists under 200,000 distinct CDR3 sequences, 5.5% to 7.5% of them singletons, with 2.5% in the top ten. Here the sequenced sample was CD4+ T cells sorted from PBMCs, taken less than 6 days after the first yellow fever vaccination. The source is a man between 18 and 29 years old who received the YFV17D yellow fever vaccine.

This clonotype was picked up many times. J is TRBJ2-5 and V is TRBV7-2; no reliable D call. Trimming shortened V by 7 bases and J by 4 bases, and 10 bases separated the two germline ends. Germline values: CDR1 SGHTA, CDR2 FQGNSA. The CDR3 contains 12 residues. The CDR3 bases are TGTGCCAGCACCTACGCCGGAGAGACCCAGTACTTC. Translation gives CASTYAGETQYF.

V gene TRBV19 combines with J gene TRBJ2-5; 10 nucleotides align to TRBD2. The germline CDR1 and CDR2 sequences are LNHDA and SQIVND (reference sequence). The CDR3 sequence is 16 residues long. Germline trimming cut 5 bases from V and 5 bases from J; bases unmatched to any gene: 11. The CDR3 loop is CASSFWSGGAEETQYF. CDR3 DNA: TGTGCCAGTAGTTTTTGGAGCGGGGGGGCCGAGGAGACCCAGTACTTC.

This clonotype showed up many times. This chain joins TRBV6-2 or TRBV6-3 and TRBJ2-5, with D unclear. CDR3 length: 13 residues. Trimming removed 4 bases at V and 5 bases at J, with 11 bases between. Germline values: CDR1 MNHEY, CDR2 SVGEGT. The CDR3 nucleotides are TGTGCCAGCAGTTGGAATCAAGGGGAGACCCAGTACTTC. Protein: CASSWNQGETQYF.

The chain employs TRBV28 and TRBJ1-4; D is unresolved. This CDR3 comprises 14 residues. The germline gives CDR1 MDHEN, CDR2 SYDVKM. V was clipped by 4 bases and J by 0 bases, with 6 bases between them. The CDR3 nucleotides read TGTGCCAGCAGTTCAGGCGCAACTAATGAAAAACTGTTTTTT. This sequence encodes CASSSGATNEKLFF. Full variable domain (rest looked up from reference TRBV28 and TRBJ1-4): DVKVTQSSRYLVKRTGEKVFLECVQDMDHENMFWYRQDPGLGLRLIYFSYDVKMKEKGDIPEGYSVSREKKERFSLILESASTNQTSMYLCASSSGATNEKLFFGSGTQLSVL.

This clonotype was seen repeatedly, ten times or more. CDR3 nucleotides: TGTGCCAGCGGCGCAGGGGGCGGAGACGAAAAACTGTTTTTT. Amino acid sequence: CASGAGGGDEKLFF. The chain employs TRBV2 and TRBJ1-4; 8 bases fit TRBD1. The junction had 10 bases not matched to a gene; V was cut back by 8 bases and J by 8 bases. The CDR3 consists of 14 residues. In germline, CDR1 is SNHLY, CDR2 FYNNEI.

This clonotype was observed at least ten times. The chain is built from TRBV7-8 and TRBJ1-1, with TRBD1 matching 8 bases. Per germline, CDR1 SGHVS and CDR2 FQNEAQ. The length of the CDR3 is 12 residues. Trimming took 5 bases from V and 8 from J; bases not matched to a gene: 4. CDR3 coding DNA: TGTGCCAGCAGCAACAGGGACAGGGAAGCTTTCTTT. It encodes CASSNRDREAFF.

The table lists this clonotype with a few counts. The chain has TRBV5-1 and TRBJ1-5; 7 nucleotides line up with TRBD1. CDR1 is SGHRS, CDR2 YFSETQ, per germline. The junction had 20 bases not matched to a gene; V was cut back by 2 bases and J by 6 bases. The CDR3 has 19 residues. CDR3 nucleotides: TGCGCCAGCAGCTTACACCCCGGGACAGCGGACATGCCAGGTCAGCCCCAGCATTTT. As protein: CASSLHPGTADMPGQPQHF. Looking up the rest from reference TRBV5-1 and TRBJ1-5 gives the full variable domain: KAGVTQTPRYLIKTRGQQVTLSCSPISGHRSVSWYQQTPGQGLQFLFEYFSETQRNKGNFPGRFSGRQFSNSRSEMNVSTLELGDSALYLCASSLHPGTADMPGQPQHFGDGTRLSIL.

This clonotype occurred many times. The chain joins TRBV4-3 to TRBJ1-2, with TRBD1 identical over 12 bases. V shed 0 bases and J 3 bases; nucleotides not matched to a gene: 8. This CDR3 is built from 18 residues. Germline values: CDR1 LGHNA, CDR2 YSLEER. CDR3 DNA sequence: TGCGCCAGCAGCCAAGATCGGGCCGGGACAGGGGGCGACTATGGCTACACCTTC. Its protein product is CASSQDRAGTGGDYGYTF.

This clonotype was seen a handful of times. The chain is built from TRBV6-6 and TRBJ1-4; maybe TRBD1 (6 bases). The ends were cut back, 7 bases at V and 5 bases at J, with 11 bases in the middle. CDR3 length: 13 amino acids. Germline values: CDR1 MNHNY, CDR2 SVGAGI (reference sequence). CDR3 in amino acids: CASTRQENEKLFF. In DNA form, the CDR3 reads TGTGCCAGCACGAGACAGGAGAATGAAAAACTGTTTTTT.

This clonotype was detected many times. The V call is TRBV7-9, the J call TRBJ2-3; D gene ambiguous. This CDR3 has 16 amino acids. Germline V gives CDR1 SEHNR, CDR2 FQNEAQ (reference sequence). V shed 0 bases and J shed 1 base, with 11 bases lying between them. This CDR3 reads CASSLAKAPRTDTQYF. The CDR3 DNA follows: TGTGCCAGCAGCTTAGCTAAGGCACCCCGCACAGATACGCAGTATTTT.

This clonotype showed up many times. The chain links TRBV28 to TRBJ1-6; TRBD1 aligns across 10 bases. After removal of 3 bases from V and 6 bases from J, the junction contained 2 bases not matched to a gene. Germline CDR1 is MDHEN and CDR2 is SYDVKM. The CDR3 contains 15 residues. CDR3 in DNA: TGTGCCAGCAGTTTGGGGACAGGGGTTAATTCACCCCTCCACTTT. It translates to CASSLGTGVNSPLHF. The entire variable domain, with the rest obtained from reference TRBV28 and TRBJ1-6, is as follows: DVKVTQSSRYLVKRTGEKVFLECVQDMDHENMFWYRQDPGLGLRLIYFSYDVKMKEKGDIPEGYSVSREKKERFSLILESASTNQTSMYLCASSLGTGVNSPLHFGNGTRLTVT.

CDR3 nucleotides: TGTGCCAGCAGCCCAGGACTAGCTAGAGATACGCAGTATTTT. The encoded protein is CASSPGLARDTQYF. The V and J genes are TRBV7-2 and TRBJ2-3; 8 bases align to TRBD2. The CDR3 sequence is 14 residues long. The V and J ends lost 5 bases and 5 bases, in that order; junction bases with no gene match: 6. CDR1 is SGHTA and CDR2 is FQGNSA in the germline V gene.

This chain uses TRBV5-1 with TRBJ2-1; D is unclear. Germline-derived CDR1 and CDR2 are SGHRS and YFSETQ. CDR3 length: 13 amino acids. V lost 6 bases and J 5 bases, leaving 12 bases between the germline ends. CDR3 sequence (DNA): TGCGCCAGCAACCTTGGATCCGACAATGAGCAGTTCTTC. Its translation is CASNLGSDNEQFF.

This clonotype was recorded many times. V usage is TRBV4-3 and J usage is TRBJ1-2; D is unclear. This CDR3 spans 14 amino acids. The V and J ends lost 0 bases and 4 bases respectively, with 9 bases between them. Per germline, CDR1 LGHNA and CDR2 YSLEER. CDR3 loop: CASSQERWTYGYTF. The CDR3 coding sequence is TGCGCCAGCAGCCAAGAACGGTGGACCTATGGCTACACCTTC.

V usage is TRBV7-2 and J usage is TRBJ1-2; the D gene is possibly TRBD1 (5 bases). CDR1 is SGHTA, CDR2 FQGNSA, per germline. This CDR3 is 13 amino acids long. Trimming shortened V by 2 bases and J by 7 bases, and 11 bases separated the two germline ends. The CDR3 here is CASSLRGEVGYTF. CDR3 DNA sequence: TGTGCCAGCAGCTTACGGGGCGAGGTTGGCTACACCTTC.

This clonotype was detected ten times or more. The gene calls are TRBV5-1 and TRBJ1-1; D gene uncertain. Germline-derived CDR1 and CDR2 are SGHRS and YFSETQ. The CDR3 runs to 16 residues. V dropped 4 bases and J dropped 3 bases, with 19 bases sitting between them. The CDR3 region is CASSPRALGGHTEAFF. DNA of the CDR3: TGCGCCAGCAGCCCGCGGGCGTTAGGCGGTCACACTGAAGCTTTCTTT.

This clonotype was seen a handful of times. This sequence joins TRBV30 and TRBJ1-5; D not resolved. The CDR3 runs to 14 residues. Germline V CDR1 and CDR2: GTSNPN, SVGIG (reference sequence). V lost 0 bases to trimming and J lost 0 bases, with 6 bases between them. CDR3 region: CAWSVLNSNQPQHF. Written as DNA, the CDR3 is TGTGCCTGGAGTGTACTGAATAGCAATCAGCCCCAGCATTTT. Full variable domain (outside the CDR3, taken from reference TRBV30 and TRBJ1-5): SQTIHQWPATLVQPVGSPLSLECTVEGTSNPNLYWYRQAAGRGLQLLFYSVGIGQISSEVPQNLSASRPQDRQFILSSKKLLLSDSGFYLCAWSVLNSNQPQHFGDGTRLSIL.

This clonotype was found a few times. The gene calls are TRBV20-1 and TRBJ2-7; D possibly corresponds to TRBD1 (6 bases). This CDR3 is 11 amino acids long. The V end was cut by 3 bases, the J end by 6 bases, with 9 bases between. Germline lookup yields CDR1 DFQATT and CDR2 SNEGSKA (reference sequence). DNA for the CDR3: TGCAGTGCTAGGTACAGGGCCGAGCAGTACTTC. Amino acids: CSARYRAEQYF.

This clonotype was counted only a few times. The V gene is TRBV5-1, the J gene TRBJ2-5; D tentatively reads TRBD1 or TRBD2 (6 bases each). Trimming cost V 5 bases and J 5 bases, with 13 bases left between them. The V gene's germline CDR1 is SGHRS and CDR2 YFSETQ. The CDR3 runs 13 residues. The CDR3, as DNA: TGCGCCAGCAGTTCGGCGGGACACGAGACCCAGTACTTC. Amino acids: CASSSAGHETQYF.